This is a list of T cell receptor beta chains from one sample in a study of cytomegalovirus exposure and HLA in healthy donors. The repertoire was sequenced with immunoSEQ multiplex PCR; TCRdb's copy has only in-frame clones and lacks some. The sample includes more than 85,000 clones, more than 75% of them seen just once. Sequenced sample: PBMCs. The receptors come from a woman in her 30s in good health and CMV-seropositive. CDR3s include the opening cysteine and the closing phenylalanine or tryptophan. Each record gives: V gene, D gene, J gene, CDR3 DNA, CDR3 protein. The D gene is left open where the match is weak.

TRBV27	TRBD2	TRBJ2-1	TGTGCCAGCAGTTTAAAGAGACTAGCGGGGTTAGGTGAGCAGTTCTTC	CASSLKRLAGLGEQFF
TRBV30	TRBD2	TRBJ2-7	TGTGCCTGTAGGGGCCTAGCGGGAGGGGGGGAGCAGTACTTC	CACRGLAGGGEQYF
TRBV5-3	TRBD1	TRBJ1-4	TGTGCCAGAAGCTGGGACAGGGGACCCTCAACTGCGGAAAAACTGTTTTTT	CARSWDRGPSTAEKLFF
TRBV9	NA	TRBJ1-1	TGTGCCAGCAGCGCCGGGGGGAGCACTGAAGCTTTCTTT	CASSAGGSTEAFF
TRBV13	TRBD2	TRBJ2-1	TGTGCCAGCAGCCTGAAGCGGGGGTGGTCGCAGTTCTTC	CASSLKRGWSQFF
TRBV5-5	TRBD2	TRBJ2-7	TGTGCCAGCAGCTTGGTCGCAGCGGGGGCTGGGTACGAGCAGTACTTC	CASSLVAAGAGYEQYF
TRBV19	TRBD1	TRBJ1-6	TGTGCCAGTGGGACAGGCAGCTCCTATAATTCACCCCTCCACTTT	CASGTGSSYNSPLHF
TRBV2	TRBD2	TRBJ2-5	TGTGCCAGCAGTGCGGCGGGAGCGGCAGAAGAGACCCAGTACTTC	CASSAAGAAEETQYF
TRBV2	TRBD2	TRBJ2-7	TGTGCCAGCAGCATTAGCGGGAGGGGGCACGAGCAGTACTTC	CASSISGRGHEQYF
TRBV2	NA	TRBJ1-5	TGTGCCAGCACAGGGGAGGGCGATCAGCCCCAGCATTTT	CASTGEGDQPQHF
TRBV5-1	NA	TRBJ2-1	TGCGCCAGCAGCTCGGTGCCCCGGGAATACAATGAGCAGTTCTTC	CASSSVPREYNEQFF
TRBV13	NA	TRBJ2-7	TGTGCCAGCAGCTTATCTCCCTACGAGCAGTACTTC	CASSLSPYEQYF
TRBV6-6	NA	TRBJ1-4	TGTGCCAGCAGTATCTATAATGAAAAACTGTTTTTT	CASSIYNEKLFF
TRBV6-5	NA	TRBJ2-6	TGTGCCAGCAGTTACGTAGGGGGCTCTGGGGCCAACGTCCTGACTTTC	CASSYVGGSGANVLTF
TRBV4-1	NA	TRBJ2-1	TGCGCCAGCAGCCAAGCTCGCGCTAATGAGCAGTTCTTC	CASSQARANEQFF
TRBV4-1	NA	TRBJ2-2	TGCGCCAGCAGCCATATAACCGGGCCCGGGGGGAACACCGGGGAGCTGTTTTTT	CASSHITGPGGNTGELFF
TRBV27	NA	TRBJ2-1	TGTGCCAGCAGGGGGAGGTCCTACAATGAGCAGTTCTTC	CASRGRSYNEQFF
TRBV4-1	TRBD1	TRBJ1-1	TGCGCCAGCAGCCTCAGCTCGGGACAGGGGGCTACTGAAGCTTTCTTT	CASSLSSGQGATEAFF
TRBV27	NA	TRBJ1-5	TGTGCCAGCAGTTTCGGGGGTAGCAATCAGCCCCAGCATTTT	CASSFGGSNQPQHF
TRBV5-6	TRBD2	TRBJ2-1	TGTGCCAGCAGCTTTTGGGGACTAGCTGGCGGTGAGCAGTTCTTC	CASSFWGLAGGEQFF
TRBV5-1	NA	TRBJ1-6	TGCGCCAGCAGCTCCCGTAGTGGTAATTCACCCCTCCACTTT	CASSSRSGNSPLHF
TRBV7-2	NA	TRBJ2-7	TGTGCCAGCAGCCCCGGCGGGCCGGCCTCCGAGCAGTACTTC	CASSPGGPASEQYF
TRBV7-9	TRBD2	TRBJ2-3	TGTGCCAGCAGCCGAACTAGCGGGAGTACAGATACGCAGTATTTT	CASSRTSGSTDTQYF
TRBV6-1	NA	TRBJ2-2	TGTGCCAGCAGTGAGTACCCAGCACGTAGCTCCGGGGAGCTGTTTTTT	CASSEYPARSSGELFF
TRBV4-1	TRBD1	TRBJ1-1	TGCGCCAGCAGTCGAATCCCAGGGGGCAACACTGAAGCTTTCTTT	CASSRIPGGNTEAFF
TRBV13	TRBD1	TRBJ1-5	TGTGCCAGCAGCTTAGGCGGGACAGGGGGCCAGCCCCAGCATTTT	CASSLGGTGGQPQHF
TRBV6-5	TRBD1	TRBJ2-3	TGTGCCAGCAGGGACAGGGGCGTAGGAGATACGCAGTATTTT	CASRDRGVGDTQYF
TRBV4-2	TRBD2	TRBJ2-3	TGTGCCAGCAGCCAAGACGGGGCGGGGGTAGGAGATACGCAGTATTTT	CASSQDGAGVGDTQYF
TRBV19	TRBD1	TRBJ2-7	TGTGCCAGTAGTACCGGGACAGGGGTCTCCTACGAGCAGTACTTC	CASSTGTGVSYEQYF
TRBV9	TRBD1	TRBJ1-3	TGTGCCAGCTCCGTCCCGGGACAGGGGGCGGACTCTGGAAACACCATATATTTT	CASSVPGQGADSGNTIYF
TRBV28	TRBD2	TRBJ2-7	TGTGCCAGCAGTTTATGGGCGACTAGCGGGAGGTGGGGAGTGAGGGAGCAGTACTTC	CASSLWATSGRWGVREQYF
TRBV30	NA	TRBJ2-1	TGTGCCTGGAGCCCAAGGGGGGGGGAGCAGTTCTTC	CAWSPRGGEQFF
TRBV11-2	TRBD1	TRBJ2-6	TGTGCCAGCAGCGCTCAGGGGGCTGGGGCCAACGTCCTGACTTTC	CASSAQGAGANVLTF